A single sample gave rise to the 8 T cell receptor beta chains below, sequenced in a study of glioma-infiltrating T cells. The iRepertoire nested amplicon-rescue multiplex PCR amplified TCR alpha and beta CDR3s from RNA. TCRdb reanalysed the multiplex PCR reads using MiXCR and keeps one entry per CDR3 protein. The sample records 300,000 to 450,000 distinct CDR3 sequences, less than 50% being singletons. Material for sequencing was glioma tissue, nonneoplastic brain tissue, or PBMCs (not recorded which). The receptors were sampled from a human donor with low-grade glioma or glioblastoma, undergoing nonglioma brain surgery, or in good health (not recorded which).

V is TRBV24-1 and J is TRBJ1-5; 7 bases agree with TRBD1. Trimming took 3 bases from V and 4 from J; bases not matched to a gene: 2. This CDR3 is built from 14 residues. Germline V gives CDR1 KGHDR, CDR2 SFDVKD. CDR3 DNA sequence: TGTGCCACCAGTGATGCGGACAGGAATCAGCCCCAGCATTTT. Residues: CATSDADRNQPQHF.

In regard to this clonotype: This sequence may be a read error, since a much larger clone differs from it by one base. The genes are TRBV28 and TRBJ2-7, with TRBD1 as a possible D gene (5 bases). CDR3 length equals 12 residues. Trimming stripped 6 bases from V and 7 bases from J, with 13 bases between. Germline V gives CDR1 MDHEN, CDR2 SYDVKM. DNA for the CDR3: TGTGCCAGCAGCCAGCAGGGTGAGGAGCAGTACTTC. Translation gives CASSQQGEEQYF.

This clonotype was observed a handful of times. V is TRBV28 and J is TRBJ2-7; tentative D call: TRBD1 (5 bases). Per germline, CDR1 MDHEN and CDR2 SYDVKM. V shed 10 bases and J shed 10 bases, with 17 bases lying between them. The CDR3 covers 11 residues. Here the CDR3 DNA reads TGTGCCACCCGTCGATGGGGCGATCAGTACTTC. It is translated as CATRRWGDQYF.

The V call is TRBV6-1, the J call TRBJ2-7; TRBD1 matches 9 bases. CDR3 size: 15 residues. V trimming: 5 bases; J trimming: 3 bases; junction bases outside the gene matches: 8. Germline CDR1 reads MNHNS; CDR2 reads SASEGT. In DNA form, the CDR3 reads TGTGCCAGCAGTCACCATCCGGGACAGGGCTACGAGCAGTACTTC. Protein product: CASSHHPGQGYEQYF.

This clonotype occurred many times. The chain carries TRBV27 and TRBJ2-1; 10 bases are a match to TRBD2. With V trimmed by 5 bases and J by 5 bases, 6 bases remained unmatched. The germline gives CDR1 MNHEY, CDR2 SMNVEV (reference sequence). CDR3 length: 15 amino acids. The CDR3 DNA sequence: TGTGCCAGCAGTACCCGGACTAGCGGCCACAATGAGCAGTTCTTC. It codes for CASSTRTSGHNEQFF.

The chain carries TRBV5-4 and TRBJ2-7; 11 positions agree with TRBD2. Per germline, CDR1 SGHNT and CDR2 YYREEE (reference sequence). The trim removed 7 bases at V and 0 bases at J, leaving 6 bases unmatched. The CDR3 runs to 15 residues. The DNA of the CDR3 is TGTGCCAGCGCTCTAGCGGGAGGACTCTCCTACGAGCAGTACTTC. Amino acid sequence: CASALAGGLSYEQYF.

With respect to this clonotype: No conserved phenylalanine or tryptophan ends this CDR3, so it is likely a read error. This chain connects TRBV27 to TRBJ2-2; no clear D. This CDR3 region has 16 residues. V shed 5 bases and J shed 4 bases, with 17 bases lying between them. The V gene's germline CDR1 is MNHEY and CDR2 SMNVEV (reference sequence). CDR3 amino acids: CASSTLGFASTGELFL. The CDR3 nucleotides read TGTGCCAGCAGTACCTTGGGGTTCGCTAGCACCGGGGAGCTGTTTCTT.

V and J are TRBV20-1 and TRBJ2-7; 9 bases align to TRBD2. V lost 5 bases, J lost 3 bases, and 5 bases stayed unmatched. Germline CDR1 and CDR2: DFQATT and SNEGSKA (reference sequence). The length of the CDR3 is 13 residues. The CDR3 region is CSAAASGVYEQYF. The CDR3 DNA reads as TGCAGTGCTGCAGCTAGCGGGGTCTACGAGCAGTACTTC.